This passage covers 10 T cell receptor beta chains from one sample sequenced in a study of T cell repertoires in cytomegalovirus infection. TCRdb fed the reads into MiXCR, producing one record per CDR3 protein. The sample carries some 180,000 distinct CDR3 sequences, approximately 18% recorded once. The sequenced material came from CD8+ T cells from PBMCs. The source is a human donor in good health (CMV status not recorded). Some clones in this sample may be carry-over from other donors' samples.

This sequence joins TRBV14 and TRBJ2-7, with 7 nucleotides matching TRBD1. The V and J ends lost 4 bases and 6 bases, in that order; junction bases with no gene match: 3. CDR1 and CDR2 from the germline V gene are SGHDN and FVKESK. This CDR3 has 12 residues. CDR3 sequence (DNA): TGTGCCAGCAGCCCCGACAGGGTCGAGCAGTACTTC. Amino acids: CASSPDRVEQYF.

The sample holds many counts of this clonotype. The chain combines TRBV27 with TRBJ1-2; no firm D call. Germline lookup yields CDR1 MNHEY and CDR2 SMNVEV (reference sequence). The CDR3 runs 13 residues. Trimming took 4 bases from V and 8 from J, leaving 14 bases between them. The CDR3 reads CASSYGGSEGYTF. CDR3 sequence (DNA): TGTGCCAGCAGTTATGGCGGCTCTGAGGGCTACACCTTC.

This chain connects TRBV12-3 or TRBV12-4 to TRBJ2-7; TRBD1 aligns across 9 bases. Trimming took 6 bases from V and 5 from J; bases not matched to a gene: 2. The CDR3 length is 12 residues. Here the CDR3 reads CASSRTGDEQYF. The CDR3 DNA reads as TGTGCCAGCAGCCGGACAGGGGACGAGCAGTACTTC.

The chain joins TRBV7-9 to TRBJ1-1; 7 bases agree with TRBD1. This CDR3 is 17 amino acids long. V gave up 4 bases and J gave up 5 bases; unmatched junction bases: 16. The germline V gene encodes CDR1 SEHNR and CDR2 FQNEAQ (reference sequence). CDR3 in amino acids: CASSSRQGGYMGTEAFF. The CDR3 DNA reads TGTGCCAGCAGCTCGCGACAGGGTGGGTACATGGGGACTGAAGCTTTCTTT.

This clonotype has just a few counts. The junction differs from germline at one of its ends, possibly a read error. The rearrangement uses TRBV28 and TRBJ1-6, with D tentatively TRBD1 (6 bases). The CDR3 loop spans 12 amino acids. The V gene's germline CDR1 is MDHEN and CDR2 SYDVKM. CDR3 nucleotide sequence: TGTGCCGGCAGGGGTTATAATTCACCCCTCCACTTT. Its protein is CAGRGYNSPLHF. The full variable domain, in which reference TRBV28 and TRBJ1-6 provide the parts outside the CDR3, is DVKVTQSSRYLVKRTGEKVFLECVQDMDHENMFWYRQDPGLGLRLIYFSYDVKMKEKGDIPEGYSVSREKKERFSLILESASTNQTSMYLCAGRGYNSPLHFGNGTRLTVT.

This clonotype turned up a few times. The V gene is TRBV29-1, the J gene TRBJ2-1; the D is unclear. There are 12 residues in the CDR3. Germline V lookup: CDR1 SQVTM, CDR2 ANQGSEA. With 5 bases removed from V and 5 bases from J, the gap between germline ends came to 10 bases. The CDR3 reads CSVHPINNEQFF. The CDR3 coding sequence is TGCAGCGTTCATCCCATCAACAATGAGCAGTTCTTC.

The J gene is TRBJ2-2, the V gene TRBV6-6; D is possibly TRBD1 (6 bases). CDR1 is MNHNY, CDR2 SVGAGI, per germline (reference sequence). The CDR3 length is 15 residues. Trimming shortened V by 6 bases and J by 7 bases, and 18 bases separated the two germline ends. The CDR3 nucleotides are TGTGCCAGCAGCACTCCCCGGGACAAGAACGGGGAGCTGTTTTTT. Protein product: CASSTPRDKNGELFF.

This chain links TRBV7-9 with TRBJ1-3; no reliable D call. CDR1 SEHNR and CDR2 FQNEAQ come from the germline V gene (reference sequence). V was clipped by 4 bases and J by 0 bases, with 13 bases between them. The CDR3 runs to 16 residues. CDR3 region: CASSSPDGRSGNTIYF. In nucleotides, the CDR3 is TGTGCCAGCAGCTCCCCCGATGGTCGCTCTGGAAACACCATATATTTT.

The genes are TRBV13 and TRBJ2-5; 12 bases align to TRBD1. The trim removed 3 bases at V and 5 bases at J, leaving 7 bases unmatched. Germline V gene data show CDR1 as PRHDT and CDR2 as FYEKMQ (reference sequence). CDR3 length equals 16 residues. The chain's CDR3 is CASSFSGTGGFETQYF. CDR3 in DNA: TGTGCCAGCAGCTTCTCCGGGACAGGGGGCTTCGAGACCCAGTACTTC.

V and J are TRBV11-2 and TRBJ2-2; 9 bases fit TRBD1. V dropped 2 bases and J dropped 6; count of bases not matched to a gene: 4. Germline CDR1 reads SGHAT; CDR2 reads FQNNGV. The CDR3 is 15 residues long. DNA for the CDR3: TGTGCCAGCAGCTTATGGGACAGGGTCGCCGGGGAGCTGTTTTTT. The encoded protein is CASSLWDRVAGELFF.